These T cell receptor beta chains were read from a single sample in a study of blood T cell repertoires in COVID-19. Here immunoSEQ multiplex PCR was the method, and the copy in TCRdb shows in-frame clones only, minus some. This sample has 85,000 to 120,000 clones, with roughly nine tenths found just once. Sequencing used peripheral blood. The receptor source for this set is a woman between 50 and 59 years old with COVID-19, enrolled during active disease. CDR3s include the opening cysteine and the closing phenylalanine or tryptophan. D genes are given only for firm matches. Not all rows give a size; the values are once, few, many and, for expanded clones, a class.

CDR3	DNA	J	size	V	D
CASTEPGGAGNEQFF	TGCGCCAGCACTGAACCAGGGGGCGCGGGTAATGAGCAGTTCTTC	TRBJ2-1	NA	TRBV5-1	TRBD1
CASTKTSSGGLGEQFF	TGTGCCAGCACCAAAACCTCTAGCGGGGGGTTAGGTGAGCAGTTCTTC	TRBJ2-1	once	TRBV7-2	TRBD2
CASSPGTSQAETQYF	TGCGCCAGCAGCCCCGGGACTAGCCAGGCGGAGACCCAGTACTTC	TRBJ2-5	NA	TRBV5-1	TRBD2
CATLSHSGPEGNEQFF	TGTGCCACTCTATCGCACAGCGGACCAGAGGGCAATGAGCAGTTCTTC	TRBJ2-1	once	TRBV10-3	NA
CASRRTGQGANTGELFF	TGTGCCAGCAGACGAACGGGACAGGGTGCGAACACCGGGGAGCTGTTTTTT	TRBJ2-2	NA	TRBV6-6	TRBD1
CASSLALAGARTDTQYF	TGTGCCAGCAGCTTAGCACTAGCGGGGGCCCGCACAGATACGCAGTATTTT	TRBJ2-3	NA	TRBV7-9	TRBD2
CASDRLGTGELFF	TGCGCCAGTGATAGGCTAGGCACCGGGGAGCTGTTTTTT	TRBJ2-2	NA	TRBV10-2	NA
CASSEAGGGPKSYEQYF	TGTGCCAGCAGTGAAGCCGGGGGGGGCCCCAAATCCTACGAGCAGTACTTC	TRBJ2-7	NA	TRBV6-1	TRBD2
CASSLWQNTEAFF	TGCGCCAGCAGCTTGTGGCAGAACACTGAAGCTTTCTTT	TRBJ1-1	NA	TRBV5-1	NA
CASSQQGGTSYGYTF	TGCGCCAGCAGCCAACAGGGAGGCACTAGCTATGGCTACACCTTC	TRBJ1-2	NA	TRBV4-1	NA
CAWSPGTVSYEQYF	TGTGCCTGGAGTCCCGGGACTGTCTCCTACGAGCAGTACTTC	TRBJ2-7	NA	TRBV30	NA
CATSPGLRTEAFF	TGTGCCACCAGTCCAGGGTTGAGGACTGAAGCTTTCTTT	TRBJ1-1	NA	TRBV12-3/TRBV12-4	NA
CASSLVGRAQQETQYF	TGTGCCAGCAGCCTAGTTGGCAGGGCCCAACAAGAGACCCAGTACTTC	TRBJ2-5	once	TRBV7-9	NA
CASSPRQGRYGYTF	TGTGCCAGCAGTCCCCGACAGGGACGCTATGGCTACACCTTC	TRBJ1-2	few	TRBV6-5	TRBD1
CASSQSVEQYF	TGTGCCAGCAGCCAATCAGTAGAGCAGTACTTC	TRBJ2-7	NA	TRBV3-1/TRBV3-2	NA
CASSLSRGGSGNTIYF	TGTGCCAGTAGTCTATCACGAGGCGGGAGCGGAAACACCATATATTTT	TRBJ1-3	NA	TRBV19	NA
CASSHRGLSPLHF	TGTGCCAGCAGCCACAGGGGGCTCTCACCCCTCCACTTT	TRBJ1-6	NA	TRBV25-1	TRBD1
CASGLTMPGYLTYEQYF	TGTGCTAGTGGTTTGACGATGCCTGGTTACTTGACCTACGAGCAGTACTTC	TRBJ2-7	NA	TRBV12-5	NA
CASSEQGTTEAFF	TGCGCCAGCAGTGAACAGGGGACCACTGAAGCTTTCTTT	TRBJ1-1	NA	TRBV5-1	TRBD1
CASRRTSGVGGDTQYF	TGTGCCAGCAGAAGGACTAGCGGGGTGGGGGGAGATACGCAGTATTTT	TRBJ2-3	NA	TRBV2	TRBD2
CASRDSIYGYTF	TGTGCCAGCAGGGACAGTATCTATGGCTACACCTTC	TRBJ1-2	once	TRBV18	TRBD1
CASSSTGTNEKLFF	TGTGCCAGCAGTTCGACAGGGACTAATGAAAAACTGTTTTTT	TRBJ1-4	NA	TRBV28	TRBD1
CAIPYLRQGGLSYGYTF	TGTGCCATCCCCTACCTTCGACAGGGCGGTCTTTCCTATGGCTACACCTTC	TRBJ1-2	NA	TRBV10-3	TRBD1
CASSLTAGYNEKLFF	TGTGCCAGCAGCTTAACGGCAGGTTATAATGAAAAACTGTTTTTT	TRBJ1-4	NA	TRBV7-3	NA
CAWRQGPSTEAFF	TGTGCCTGGAGGCAGGGCCCAAGCACTGAAGCTTTCTTT	TRBJ1-1	NA	TRBV30	NA
CASSMVWERQFYGYTF	TGTGCCAGTAGTATGGTCTGGGAGCGGCAGTTCTATGGCTACACCTTC	TRBJ1-2	NA	TRBV19	NA
CASMTTPTNTGELFF	TGTGCCAGCATGACGACACCCACGAACACCGGGGAGCTGTTTTTT	TRBJ2-2	NA	TRBV2	NA
CASSHRMTGERYGYTF	TGTGCCAGCAGCCATAGGATGACAGGGGAGCGGTATGGCTACACCTTC	TRBJ1-2	NA	TRBV3-1/TRBV3-2	TRBD1
CASSSTVGQGKDGYTF	TGTGCCAGCAGCTCGACGGTGGGACAGGGGAAGGATGGCTACACCTTC	TRBJ1-2	NA	TRBV7-2	TRBD1
CASRAGFERGSDTQYF	TGTGCCAGCAGGGCCGGGTTTGAGCGGGGGTCAGATACGCAGTATTTT	TRBJ2-3	once	TRBV2	TRBD2
CASSPAAGTTGELFF	TGTGCCAGCTCCCCCGCGGCGGGTACCACCGGGGAGCTGTTTTTT	TRBJ2-2	NA	TRBV18	NA
CASSQDNPYEQYF	TGTGCCAGCAGCCAAGATAATCCCTACGAGCAGTACTTC	TRBJ2-7	NA	TRBV4-2	NA
CASSKGQTPYGYTF	TGTGCCAGCAGCAAGGGACAGACCCCCTATGGCTACACCTTC	TRBJ1-2	NA	TRBV7-9	TRBD1
CASSLRVAGAARETQYF	TGTGCCAGCAGCTTAAGGGTAGCGGGGGCCGCTAGAGAGACCCAGTACTTC	TRBJ2-5	NA	TRBV11-3	TRBD2
CASSPGLGENTEAFF	TGTGCCAGCAGCCCCGGGTTAGGGGAGAACACTGAAGCTTTCTTT	TRBJ1-1	once	TRBV9	NA
CASSRNRETQYF	TGCGCCAGCAGCCGGAACAGGGAGACCCAGTACTTC	TRBJ2-5	NA	TRBV4-1	NA
CASSRVGFYEQYF	TGTGCCAGCAGCCGGGTCGGCTTCTACGAGCAGTACTTC	TRBJ2-7	NA	TRBV11-3	NA
CASSLGLATSTDTQYF	TGTGCCAGCTCACTGGGACTAGCGACTAGCACAGATACGCAGTATTTT	TRBJ2-3	NA	TRBV18	TRBD2
CASSRGGAYEQYF	TGTGCCAGCAGTCGCGGGGGGGCCTACGAGCAGTACTTC	TRBJ2-7	NA	TRBV11-3	TRBD2
CASTTSGGKAYEQYF	TGTGCCAGCACCACTAGCGGGGGTAAAGCCTACGAGCAGTACTTC	TRBJ2-7	NA	TRBV2	TRBD2
CASRTHTGPNQPQHF	TGTGCCAGCAGAACCCACACAGGGCCCAATCAGCCCCAGCATTTT	TRBJ1-5	NA	TRBV2	NA
CASSPFGGGETQYF	TGTGCCAGCTCACCATTCGGGGGGGGAGAGACCCAGTACTTC	TRBJ2-5	once	TRBV18	TRBD2
CASLTAYNSPLHF	TGTGCCAGCCTGACAGCCTATAATTCACCCCTCCACTTT	TRBJ1-6	NA	TRBV9	NA
CASGSGQGLSSPLHF	TGTGCTAGTGGTTCGGGACAGGGCTTGAGTTCACCCCTCCACTTT	TRBJ1-6	NA	TRBV12-5	TRBD1
CASSLGTTRTETQYF	TGCGCCAGCAGCTTGGGGACCACTAGGACAGAGACCCAGTACTTC	TRBJ2-5	few	TRBV5-1	NA
CASSPLAGGQTETQYF	TGCGCCAGCAGTCCATTAGCGGGGGGCCAGACAGAGACCCAGTACTTC	TRBJ2-5	NA	TRBV5-1	TRBD2
CATSDLHPYF	TGTGCCACCAGTGATTTGCATCCGTACTTC	TRBJ2-7	NA	TRBV24-1	NA
CASSEARENYGYTF	TGTGCCAGCAGTGAAGCGCGGGAGAACTATGGCTACACCTTC	TRBJ1-2	NA	TRBV2	NA
CASSFLAGASYNEQFF	TGCGCCAGCAGCTTCCTAGCGGGGGCTTCCTACAATGAGCAGTTCTTC	TRBJ2-1	NA	TRBV5-1	TRBD2
CASSLVLGGGEGNEQFF	TGTGCCAGCAGCTTAGTTCTGGGCGGGGGTGAGGGCAATGAGCAGTTCTTC	TRBJ2-1	NA	TRBV11-3	TRBD2
CASSLTLGLAANEQFF	TGTGCCAGCAGCTTAACGTTGGGTCTAGCAGCCAATGAGCAGTTCTTC	TRBJ2-1	NA	TRBV7-3	NA
CASSTTGGVHNEQFF	TGTGCCAGTAGCACGACAGGGGGGGTGCACAATGAGCAGTTCTTC	TRBJ2-1	NA	TRBV19	TRBD1
CASSRDTGDSNEQFF	TGTGCCAGCTCACGAGATACAGGGGATAGCAATGAGCAGTTCTTC	TRBJ2-1	NA	TRBV18	TRBD1